This T cell receptor beta chain was recorded in a study of cytomegalovirus exposure and HLA in healthy donors. Study-wide findings and caveats: Rarity held for most TCR sequences, but there were some public TCRs that occurred in many donors. Earlier analysis looked at TCR beta V segments, and most were productive about 90% or about 30% of the time.

Germline values: CDR1 SQVTM, CDR2 ANQGSEA. The CDR3 sequence is 11 residues long. Remarks on this clone: Antigen: not known.

The primer mix had 60 Vbeta and 13 Jbeta primers. Per the study methods: In a later analysis, tens of millions of unique TCR beta chains included roughly 11 million shared by two or more donors. This table comes from immunoSEQ multiplex PCR, and its TCRdb copy is limited to in-frame clones, with some not included. The D gene and trimming were derived from the DNA, and the V and J assignments and clone size from that table. This sample yields 90,000 or so clones, of which roughly 60% are seen a single time; over 5% belongs to the top ten. The chain links TRBV29-1 to TRBJ1-1; possibly TRBD1 for D (5 bases). The sample taken for sequencing was PBMCs. The sequence was obtained from a boy aged 5-17 years in good health and CMV-seropositive. CDR3 protein: CTAGGNTEAFF. Written as DNA, the CDR3 is TGCACGGCGGGGGGGAACACTGAAGCTTTCTTT.